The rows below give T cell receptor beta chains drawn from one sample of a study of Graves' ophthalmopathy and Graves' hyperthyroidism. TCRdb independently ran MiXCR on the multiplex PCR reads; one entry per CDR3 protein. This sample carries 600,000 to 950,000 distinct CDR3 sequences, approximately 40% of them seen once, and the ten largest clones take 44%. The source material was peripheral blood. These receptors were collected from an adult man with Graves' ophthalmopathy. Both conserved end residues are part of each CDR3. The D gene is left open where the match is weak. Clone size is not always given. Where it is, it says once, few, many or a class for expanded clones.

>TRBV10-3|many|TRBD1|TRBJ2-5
CAISEGTGDETQYF
TGTGCCATCAGTGAGGGGACAGGGGACGAGACCCAGTACTTC
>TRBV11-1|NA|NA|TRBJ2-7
CATEISGGTDSGYKQYF
TGTGCCACCGAAATTAGTGGGGGCACCGATTCGGGCTACAAGCAGTACTTC
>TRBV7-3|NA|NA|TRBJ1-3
CASSFLQAGSGNTIYF
TGTGCCAGCAGCTTCTTACAGGCCGGCTCTGGAAACACCATATATTTT
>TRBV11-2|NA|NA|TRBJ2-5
CASSQRPGAGETQYF
TGTGCCAGCAGCCAAAGACCTGGGGCTGGGGAGACCCAGTACTTC
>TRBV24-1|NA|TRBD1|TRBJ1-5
CASSAGTGYNQPQHF
TGTGCCAGCAGTGCCGGGACAGGGTACAATCAGCCCCAGCATTTT
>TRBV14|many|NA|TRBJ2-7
CASSLLTERSEQYF
TGTGCCAGCAGCCTGTTGACAGAGAGGAGCGAGCAGTACTTC
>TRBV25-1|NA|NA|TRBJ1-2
CARETTGANYGYTF
TGTGCTAGAGAAACGACAGGAGCTAACTATGGCTACACCTTC
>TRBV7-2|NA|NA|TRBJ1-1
CASSSQTGLWTEAFF
TGTGCCAGCAGCTCTCAGACAGGTTTGTGGACTGAAGCTTTCTTT
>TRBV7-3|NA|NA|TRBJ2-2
CASSFGQATGELFF
TGTGCCAGCAGCTTCGGCCAGGCCACCGGGGAGCTGTTTTTT
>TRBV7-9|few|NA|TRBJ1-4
CASSIAGAGNEKLFF
TGTGCCAGCAGCATCGCAGGGGCGGGAAATGAAAAACTGTTTTTT
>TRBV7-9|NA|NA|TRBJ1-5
CASSQDRARTPQHF
TGTGCCAGCAGCCAAGATAGGGCACGTACCCCCCAGCATTTT